Listed below are T cell receptor beta chains from one sample, sequenced in a study of blood T cell repertoires in COVID-19. The data were produced by immunoSEQ multiplex PCR, yet TCRdb's version contains in-frame clones alone and is incomplete. The table has around 120,000 clones, roughly nine tenths seen once. The specimen sequenced was peripheral blood. Receptor source: a man between 65 and 85 years old who had recovered from COVID-19. Both conserved end residues are part of each CDR3. The D gene is left open where the match is weak. Not every row has a clone size; where given, it reads once, few, many or a size class.

>TRBV5-8|16|TRBD2|TRBJ2-2|once
CASSLFRGANTGELFF
TGTGCCAGCAGCTTGTTTCGGGGGGCGAACACCGGGGAGCTGTTTTTT
>TRBV6-5|14|-|TRBJ2-7|-
CASSYARGDYEQYF
TGTGCCAGCAGTTACGCCAGGGGGGATTACGAGCAGTACTTC
>TRBV2|17|TRBD1|TRBJ1-2|many
CASSLRGQGIANYGYTF
TGTGCCAGCAGTCTAAGAGGACAGGGGATAGCTAACTATGGCTACACCTTC
>TRBV18|15|TRBD1|TRBJ2-2|-
CASSASYRGAGELFF
TGTGCCAGCTCAGCCTCATACAGGGGCGCCGGGGAGCTGTTTTTT
>TRBV24-1|12|-|TRBJ2-4|-
CATSEGENIQYF
TGTGCCACCAGTGAAGGGGAAAACATTCAGTACTTC
>TRBV18|14|TRBD2|TRBJ2-1|-
CASSPPPAGEEQFF
TGTGCCAGCTCACCACCGCCAGCGGGGGAGGAACAGTTCTTC
>TRBV7-2|15|TRBD2|TRBJ2-1|-
CASSLMGTSEDEQFF
TGTGCCAGCAGCTTAATGGGGACTAGCGAGGATGAGCAGTTCTTC
>TRBV11-2|15|TRBD1|TRBJ1-2|-
CASSPLGQTNYGYTF
TGTGCCAGCAGCCCATTGGGACAGACTAACTATGGCTACACCTTC
>TRBV5-4|15|TRBD1|TRBJ2-2|once
CASSPGGPNTGELFF
TGTGCCAGCAGTCCAGGGGGCCCAAACACCGGGGAGCTGTTTTTT
>TRBV18|13|-|TRBJ1-2|once
CASSQTGYSGYTF
TGTGCCAGCTCACAAACAGGGTATTCTGGCTACACCTTC
>TRBV5-5|16|TRBD1|TRBJ2-7|-
CASSFGGRGRVAEQYF
TGTGCCAGCAGCTTTGGGGGAAGGGGGCGAGTGGCCGAGCAGTACTTC
>TRBV4-1|14|-|TRBJ1-1|-
CASSLINSNTEAFF
TGCGCCAGCAGCCTTATAAACAGTAACACTGAAGCTTTCTTT
>TRBV29-1|11|-|TRBJ2-5|-
CSVGDQETQYF
TGCAGCGTCGGGGATCAAGAGACCCAGTACTTC
>TRBV7-2|15|-|TRBJ2-7|-
CASSLRASETYEQYF
TGTGCCAGCAGCTTACGCGCTAGCGAGACCTACGAGCAGTACTTC
>TRBV28|16|TRBD1|TRBJ1-2|-
CASSLEDRGPLYGYTF
TGTGCCAGCAGTTTGGAGGACAGGGGTCCTCTCTATGGCTACACCTTC
>TRBV28|16|-|TRBJ2-2|-
CASSSRVFYGTGELFF
TGTGCCAGCAGTTCCCGGGTCTTCTACGGAACCGGGGAGCTGTTTTTT
>TRBV2|12|-|TRBJ1-1|few
CASGGLNTEAFF
TGTGCCAGCGGGGGCCTGAACACTGAAGCTTTCTTT
>TRBV9|14|-|TRBJ1-2|-
CASSAAQGNYGYTF
TGTGCCAGCAGCGCCGCTCAGGGGAACTATGGCTACACCTTC
>TRBV9|11|-|TRBJ2-5|-
CASSASGTQYF
TGTGCCAGCAGCGCCTCGGGGACCCAGTACTTC
>TRBV5-8|13|TRBD2|TRBJ2-3|-
CAGIPGGLDTQYF
TGTGCCGGCATCCCGGGGGGTCTAGATACGCAGTATTTT
>TRBV5-8|14|-|TRBJ1-1|-
CASSSWPLNTEAFF
TGTGCCAGTAGCTCTTGGCCCTTGAACACTGAAGCTTTCTTT
>TRBV7-2|15|TRBD2|TRBJ2-1|-
CASISGLAAYNEQFF
TGTGCCAGCATTTCCGGACTAGCGGCCTACAATGAGCAGTTCTTC
>TRBV28|14|TRBD1|TRBJ1-6|-
CATNRQGASSPLHF
TGTGCCACCAACAGACAGGGGGCAAGTTCACCCCTCCACTTT
>TRBV27|16|-|TRBJ2-6|-
CASSLLGGTGANVLTF
TGTGCCAGCAGTTTATTGGGCGGGACTGGGGCCAACGTCCTGACTTTC
>TRBV12-3/TRBV12-4|12|-|TRBJ1-3|-
CASRWTGNTIYF
TGTGCCAGCAGATGGACAGGAAACACCATATATTTT